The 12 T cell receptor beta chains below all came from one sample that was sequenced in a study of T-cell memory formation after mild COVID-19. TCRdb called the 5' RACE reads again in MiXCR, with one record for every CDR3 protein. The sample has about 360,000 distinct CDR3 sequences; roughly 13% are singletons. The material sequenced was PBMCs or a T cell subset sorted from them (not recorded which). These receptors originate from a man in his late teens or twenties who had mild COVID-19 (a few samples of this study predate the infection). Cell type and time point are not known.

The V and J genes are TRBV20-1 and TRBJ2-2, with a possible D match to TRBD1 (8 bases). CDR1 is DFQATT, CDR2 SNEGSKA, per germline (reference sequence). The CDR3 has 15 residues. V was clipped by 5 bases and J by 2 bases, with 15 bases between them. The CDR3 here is CSAQQGGANTGELFF. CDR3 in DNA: TGCAGTGCTCAACAGGGGGGGGCAAACACCGGGGAGCTGTTTTTT.

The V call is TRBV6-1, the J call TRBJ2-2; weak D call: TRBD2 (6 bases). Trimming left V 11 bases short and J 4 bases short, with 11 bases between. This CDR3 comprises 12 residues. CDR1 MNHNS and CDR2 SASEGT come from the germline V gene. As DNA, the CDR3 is TGTGCCGCAGGAGGGCCCACCGGGGAGCTGTTTTTT. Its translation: CAAGGPTGELFF.

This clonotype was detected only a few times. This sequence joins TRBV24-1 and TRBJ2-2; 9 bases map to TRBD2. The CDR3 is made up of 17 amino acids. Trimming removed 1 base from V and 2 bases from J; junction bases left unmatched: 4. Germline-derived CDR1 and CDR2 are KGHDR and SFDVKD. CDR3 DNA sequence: TGTGCCACCAGTGATTTCTCGCGGGGGGGCAACACCGGGGAGCTGTTTTTT. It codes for CATSDFSRGGNTGELFF.

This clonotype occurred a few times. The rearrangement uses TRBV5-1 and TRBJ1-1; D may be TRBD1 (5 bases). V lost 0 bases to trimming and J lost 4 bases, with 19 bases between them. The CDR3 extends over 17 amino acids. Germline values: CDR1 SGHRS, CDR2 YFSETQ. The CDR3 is CASSLASGWGEATEAFF. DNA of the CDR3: TGCGCCAGCAGCTTGGCCTCAGGGTGGGGAGAGGCCACTGAAGCTTTCTTT.

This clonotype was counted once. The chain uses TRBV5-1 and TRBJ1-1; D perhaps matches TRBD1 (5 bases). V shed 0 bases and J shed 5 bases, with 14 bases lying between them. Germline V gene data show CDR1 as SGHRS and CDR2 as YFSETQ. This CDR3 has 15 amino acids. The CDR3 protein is CASSLGAKPGTEAFF. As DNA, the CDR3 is TGCGCCAGCAGCTTGGGAGCCAAGCCAGGGACTGAAGCTTTCTTT.

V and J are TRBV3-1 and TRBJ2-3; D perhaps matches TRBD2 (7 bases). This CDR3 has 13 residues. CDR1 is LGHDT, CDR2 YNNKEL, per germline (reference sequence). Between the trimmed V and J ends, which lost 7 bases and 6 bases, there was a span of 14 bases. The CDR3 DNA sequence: TGTGCCAGCAACCTGAAGGGGGGGGATACGCAGTATTTT. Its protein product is CASNLKGGDTQYF.

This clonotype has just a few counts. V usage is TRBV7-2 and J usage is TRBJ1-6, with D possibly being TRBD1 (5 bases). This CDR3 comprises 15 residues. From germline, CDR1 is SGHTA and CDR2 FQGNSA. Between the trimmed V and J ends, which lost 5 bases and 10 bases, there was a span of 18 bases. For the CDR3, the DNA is TGTGCCAGCAGCCTAGGCTTGGGACTTGGGTCACCCCTCCACTTT. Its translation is CASSLGLGLGSPLHF.

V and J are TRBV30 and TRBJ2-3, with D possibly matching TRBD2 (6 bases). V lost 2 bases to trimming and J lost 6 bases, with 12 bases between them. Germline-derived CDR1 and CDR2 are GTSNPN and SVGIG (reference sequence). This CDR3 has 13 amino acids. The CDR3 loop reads CAWSIRRGDTQYF. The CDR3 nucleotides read TGTGCCTGGAGTATCCGGAGGGGTGATACGCAGTATTTT.

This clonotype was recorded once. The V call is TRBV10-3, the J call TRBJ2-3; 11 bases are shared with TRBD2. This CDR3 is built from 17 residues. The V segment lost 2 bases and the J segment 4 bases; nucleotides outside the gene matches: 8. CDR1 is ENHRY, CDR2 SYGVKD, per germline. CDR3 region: CAISETATSGESDTQYF. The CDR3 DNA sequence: TGTGCCATCAGTGAGACAGCGACTAGCGGGGAATCAGATACGCAGTATTTT.

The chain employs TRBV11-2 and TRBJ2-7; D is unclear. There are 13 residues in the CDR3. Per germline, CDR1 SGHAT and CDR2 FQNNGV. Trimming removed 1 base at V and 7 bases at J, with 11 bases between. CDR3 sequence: CASSLGWVREQYF. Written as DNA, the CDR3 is TGTGCCAGCAGCTTAGGATGGGTTCGGGAGCAGTACTTC. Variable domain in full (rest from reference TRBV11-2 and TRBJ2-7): EAGVAQSPRYKIIEKRQSVAFWCNPISGHATLYWYQQILGQGPKLLIQFQNNGVVDDSQLPKDRFSAERLKGVDSTLKIQPAKLEDSAVYLCASSLGWVREQYFGPGTRLTVT.

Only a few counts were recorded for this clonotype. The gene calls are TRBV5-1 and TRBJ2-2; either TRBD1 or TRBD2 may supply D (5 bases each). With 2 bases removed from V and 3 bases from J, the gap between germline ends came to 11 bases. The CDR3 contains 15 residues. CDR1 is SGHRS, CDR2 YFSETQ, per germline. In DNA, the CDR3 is TGCGCCAGCAGCTTAAGGGACGCCCACACCGGGGAGCTGTTTTTT. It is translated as CASSLRDAHTGELFF.

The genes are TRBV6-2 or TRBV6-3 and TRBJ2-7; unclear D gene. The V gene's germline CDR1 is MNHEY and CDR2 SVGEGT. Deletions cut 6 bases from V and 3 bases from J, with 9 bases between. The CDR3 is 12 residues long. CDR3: CASSQNIYEQYV. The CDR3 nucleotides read TGTGCCAGCAGCCAGAATATCTACGAGCAGTACGTC.